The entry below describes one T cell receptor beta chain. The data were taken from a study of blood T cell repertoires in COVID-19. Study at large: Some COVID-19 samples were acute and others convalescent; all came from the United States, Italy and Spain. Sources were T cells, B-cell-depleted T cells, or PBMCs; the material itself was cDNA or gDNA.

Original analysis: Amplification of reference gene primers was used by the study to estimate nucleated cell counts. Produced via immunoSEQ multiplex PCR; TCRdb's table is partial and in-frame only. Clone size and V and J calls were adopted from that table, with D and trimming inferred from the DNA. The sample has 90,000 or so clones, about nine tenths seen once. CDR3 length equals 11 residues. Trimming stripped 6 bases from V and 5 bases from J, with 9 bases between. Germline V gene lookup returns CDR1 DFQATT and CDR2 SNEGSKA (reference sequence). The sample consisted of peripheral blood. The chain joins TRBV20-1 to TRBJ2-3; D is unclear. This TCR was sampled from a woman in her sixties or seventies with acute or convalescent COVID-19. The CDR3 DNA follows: TGCAGTGCCCCGTCCAGAGATACGCAGTATTTT. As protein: CSAPSRDTQYF.